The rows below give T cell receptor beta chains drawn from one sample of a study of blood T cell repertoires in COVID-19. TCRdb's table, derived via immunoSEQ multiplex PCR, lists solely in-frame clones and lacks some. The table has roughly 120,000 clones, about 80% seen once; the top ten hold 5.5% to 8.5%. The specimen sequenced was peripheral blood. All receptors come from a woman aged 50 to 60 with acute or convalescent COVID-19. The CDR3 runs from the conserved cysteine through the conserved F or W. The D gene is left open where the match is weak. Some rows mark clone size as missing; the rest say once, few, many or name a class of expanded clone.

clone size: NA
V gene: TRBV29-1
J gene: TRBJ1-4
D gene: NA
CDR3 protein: CSVEVQGLLGEKLFF
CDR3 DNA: TGCAGCGTTGAGGTACAGGGCCTCCTGGGGGAAAAACTGTTTTTT

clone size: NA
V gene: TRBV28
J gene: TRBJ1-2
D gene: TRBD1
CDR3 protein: CASSPTGYGYTF
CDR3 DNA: TGTGCCAGCAGCCCGACAGGGTACGGCTACACCTTC

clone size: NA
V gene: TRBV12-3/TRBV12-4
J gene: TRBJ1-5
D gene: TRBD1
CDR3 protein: CASKGQGNQPQHF
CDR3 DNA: TGTGCCAGCAAGGGACAGGGGAATCAGCCCCAGCATTTT

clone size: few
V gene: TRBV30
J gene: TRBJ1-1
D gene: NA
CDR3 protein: CAWSFGRVRNTEAFF
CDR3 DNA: TGTGCCTGGAGTTTCGGGCGGGTACGGAACACTGAAGCTTTCTTT

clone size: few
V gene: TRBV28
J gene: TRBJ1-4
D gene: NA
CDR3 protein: CAGNSGATNEKLFF
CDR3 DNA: TGTGCCGGTAACTCGGGTGCAACTAATGAAAAACTGTTTTTT

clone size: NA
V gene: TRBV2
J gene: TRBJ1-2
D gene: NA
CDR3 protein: CASSRLYTNYGYTF
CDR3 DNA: TGTGCCAGCAGCCGACTGTATACTAACTATGGCTACACCTTC

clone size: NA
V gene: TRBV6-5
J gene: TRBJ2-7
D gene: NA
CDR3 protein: CASSYGRLGPYEQYF
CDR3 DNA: TGTGCCAGCAGTTACGGTAGACTAGGGCCCTACGAGCAGTACTTC

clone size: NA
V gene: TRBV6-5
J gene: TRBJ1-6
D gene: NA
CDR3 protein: CASSKGQGNSPLHF
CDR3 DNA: TGTGCCAGCAGCAAGGGCCAGGGCAATTCACCCCTCCACTTT

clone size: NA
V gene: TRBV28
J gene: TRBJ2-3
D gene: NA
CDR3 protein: CASSLAPSAGAKDTQYF
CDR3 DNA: TGTGCCAGCAGTTTAGCCCCATCGGCGGGGGCCAAGGATACGCAGTATTTT

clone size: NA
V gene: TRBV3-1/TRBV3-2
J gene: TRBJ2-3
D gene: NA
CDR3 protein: CASSQGALSTDTQYF
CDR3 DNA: TGTGCCAGCAGCCAAGGTGCCCTAAGCACAGATACGCAGTATTTT